The 11 T cell receptor beta chains given below trace back to one sample, sequenced in a study of blood T cells in healthy people across ages. With a J-beta primer mix and a sample-barcoded 5' primer, a second PCR ran roughly 6 to 11 cycles. TCRdb used MiXCR to reprocess the 5' RACE reads, holding one entry per CDR3 protein. The data hold under 1,000,000 distinct CDR3 sequences, with under 40% observed a single time. The source material was blood. Every receptor here comes from a young man in good health.

The table lists this clonotype with a few counts. The chain has TRBV9 and TRBJ2-3; 7 nucleotides agree with TRBD1. This CDR3 contains 15 residues. V lost 0 bases, J lost 2 bases, and 3 bases stayed unmatched. CDR1 is SGDLS and CDR2 is YYNGEE in the germline V gene. In DNA form, the CDR3 reads TGTGCCAGCAGCGTAGGGGGACAGACCACAGATACGCAGTATTTT. Amino acids: CASSVGGQTTDTQYF.

For the CDR3, the DNA is TGTGCCAGCAGTGAGGGCAGCTACTCTGGAAACACCATATATTTT. This codes for CASSEGSYSGNTIYF. The chain is built from TRBV2 and TRBJ1-3, with unresolved D. CDR3 length equals 15 residues. The ends were cut back, 3 bases at V and 0 bases at J, with 9 bases in the middle. The V gene's germline CDR1 is SNHLY and CDR2 FYNNEI.

This sequence joins TRBV7-2 and TRBJ1-1; a possible D gene is TRBD1 (6 bases). Trimming took off 5 bases at V and 5 bases at J, with 18 bases between the two ends. The CDR3 has 15 residues. Germline V CDR1 and CDR2: SGHTA, FQGNSA. The CDR3 DNA is TGTGCCAGCAGCCCAGATGGGGGGCGTTGGACTGAAGCTTTCTTT. This translates into CASSPDGGRWTEAFF.

V is TRBV2 and J is TRBJ1-4, with D unclear. Trimming left V 6 bases short and J 5 bases short, with 16 bases between. This CDR3 is built from 15 residues. Germline V lookup: CDR1 SNHLY, CDR2 FYNNEI. The CDR3, as DNA: TGTGCCAGCAGGGACCGTTTTTCCTTCAATGAAAAACTGTTTTTT. It codes for CASRDRFSFNEKLFF.

In its sample, this clonotype was seen a few times. The chain joins TRBV7-2 to TRBJ1-4; D remains ambiguous. The CDR3 runs to 15 residues. Germline CDR1 and CDR2: SGHTA and FQGNSA. V was trimmed by 1 base and J by 0 bases, leaving 6 bases between them. The CDR3 loop is CASSLDPATNEKLFF. The CDR3 nucleotides are TGTGCCAGCAGCTTAGACCCTGCAACTAATGAAAAACTGTTTTTT. The full variable domain, in which reference TRBV7-2 and TRBJ1-4 provide the parts outside the CDR3, is GAGVSQSPSNKVTEKGKDVELRCDPISGHTALYWYRQSLGQGLEFLIYFQGNSAPDKSGLPSDRFSAERTGGSVSTLTIQRTQQEDSAVYLCASSLDPATNEKLFFGSGTQLSVL.

The chain combines TRBV12-5 with TRBJ2-1; the match to TRBD2 covers 7 bases. Germline V gene sequence: CDR1 LGHNT, CDR2 FRNRAP. The junction had 12 bases not matched to a gene; V was cut back by 0 bases and J by 4 bases. The CDR3 is made up of 18 amino acids. The CDR3 here is CASGLVLPGAGRYNEQFF. CDR3 in DNA: TGTGCTAGTGGTTTGGTACTTCCGGGAGCGGGGAGGTACAATGAGCAGTTCTTC.

This clonotype was detected once. The chain uses TRBV27 and TRBJ2-5; TRBD2 might be the D (6 bases). The CDR3 has 11 amino acids. Germline lookup yields CDR1 MNHEY and CDR2 SMNVEV (reference sequence). Trimming stripped 8 bases from V and 11 bases from J, with 15 bases between. In DNA form, the CDR3 reads TGTGCCAGCCCCTGGTGGAGGGAGCAGTACTTC. As protein: CASPWWREQYF.

This clonotype was recorded a few times. This chain uses TRBV7-2 with TRBJ2-3, with D uncertain. Deletions cut 6 bases from V and 6 bases from J, with 13 bases between. The length of the CDR3 is 13 residues. CDR1 and CDR2 from the germline V gene are SGHTA and FQGNSA. Written as DNA, the CDR3 is TGTGCCAGCAGGCGAACCTTACAGGATACGCAGTATTTT. Encoded protein: CASRRTLQDTQYF.

This chain uses TRBV27 with TRBJ1-4, with 8 nucleotides matching TRBD1. Trimming took 6 bases from V and 8 from J; bases not matched to a gene: 5. The length of the CDR3 is 13 residues. Germline V gene data show CDR1 as MNHEY and CDR2 as SMNVEV (reference sequence). In DNA, the CDR3 is TGTGCCAGCAGCGGACAGGGCTGGGAAAAACTGTTTTTT. As protein: CASSGQGWEKLFF.

This chain joins TRBV7-2 and TRBJ1-6; D gene uncertain. V lost 6 bases, J lost 0 bases, and 6 bases lay in between. The CDR3 is made up of 14 amino acids. Germline V lookup: CDR1 SGHTA, CDR2 FQGNSA. CDR3 coding DNA: TGTGCCAGCAGGCCAAGCTCCTATAATTCACCCCTCCACTTT. It codes for CASRPSSYNSPLHF. Full variable domain (remainder filled in from reference TRBV7-2 and TRBJ1-6): GAGVSQSPSNKVTEKGKDVELRCDPISGHTALYWYRQSLGQGLEFLIYFQGNSAPDKSGLPSDRFSAERTGGSVSTLTIQRTQQEDSAVYLCASRPSSYNSPLHFGNGTRLTVT.

The chain joins TRBV4-3 to TRBJ2-1, with D unclear. Near its end, the DNA agrees better with TRBJ2-7, so the J call may be wrong. Germline-derived CDR1 and CDR2 are LGHNA and YSLEER. The CDR3 extends over 16 amino acids. CDR3 sequence: CASSQESKSLYNEQYF. DNA of the CDR3: TGCGCCAGCAGCCAAGAGTCGAAGTCCCTCTACAATGAGCAGTACTTC.